What follows are 25 T cell receptor beta chains derived from one specimen sequenced in a study of T-cell reconstitution after alpha-beta-depleted transplantation in children. Preparation of the TCRbeta library used unique molecular identifiers. TCRdb reprocessed the PCR reads via MiXCR and lists one record per CDR3 protein. The top ten hold roughly 2.1% of the sample, which has almost 500,000 distinct CDR3 sequences, roughly a tenth seen once. Sequences were derived from PBMCs, sampled before TCRalphabeta/CD19-depleted stem cell transplant. These receptors were collected from a child aged 2-9 years with inherited bone marrow failure, due to receive a stem cell transplant.

The table lists this clonotype with many counts. The rearrangement uses TRBV4-2 and TRBJ2-3, with 16 bases matching TRBD2. The CDR3 runs 15 residues. Trimming cost V 5 bases and J 11 bases; bases outside gene matches: 7. Germline V CDR1 and CDR2: LGHNA, YNFKEQ. The chain's CDR3 is CASSAWGTSGRGQYF. In nucleotides, the CDR3 is TGTGCCAGCAGCGCCTGGGGGACTAGCGGGAGGGGGCAGTATTTT.

Points on this clonotype: An end of the junction differs from the germline gene, which may be a read error. In DNA form, the CDR3 reads TGTGCCAGCAGCCCCGGGATCCGCGGCTACGAGCAGTACTTC. Encoded protein: CASSPGIRGYEQYF. The chain has TRBV4-1 and TRBJ2-7; D possibly corresponds to TRBD2 (5 bases). In germline, CDR1 is MGHRA, CDR2 YSYEKL. This CDR3 spans 14 amino acids.

The sample holds many counts of this clonotype. This chain joins TRBV12-3 or TRBV12-4 and TRBJ2-2, with 15 bases aligning to TRBD2. V lost 4 bases, J lost 4 bases, and 10 bases stayed unmatched. The CDR3 contains 19 residues. DNA of the CDR3: TGTGCCAGCAGTTCCCGGACTAGCGGGAGGGCCCAGATCACCGGGGAGCTGTTTTTT. As protein: CASSSRTSGRAQITGELFF.

At least ten counts were recorded for this clonotype. The rearrangement uses TRBV7-9 and TRBJ2-3, with 9 bases aligning to TRBD2. The germline V gene has CDR1 SEHNR and CDR2 FQNEAQ (reference sequence). V lost 1 base, J lost 4 bases, and 9 bases stayed unmatched. The CDR3 contains 17 residues. CDR3 region: CASSLGGLAPWADTQYF. The CDR3 coding sequence is TGTGCCAGCAGCTTAGGCGGACTAGCGCCCTGGGCAGATACGCAGTATTTT.

This clonotype was observed at least ten times. The chain combines TRBV20-1 with TRBJ2-7, with a weak D call TRBD1 (5 bases). The CDR3 extends over 15 amino acids. In germline, CDR1 is DFQATT, CDR2 SNEGSKA (reference sequence). Trimming cost V 0 bases and J 4 bases, with 16 bases left between them. CDR3 protein: CSARDLGRVRYEQYF. CDR3 sequence (DNA): TGCAGTGCTAGAGATCTGGGCAGGGTGAGATACGAGCAGTACTTC.

This clonotype has more than one count but fewer than ten. The V call is TRBV3-1, the J call TRBJ2-5; 14 positions match TRBD2. This CDR3 region has 17 residues. The J segment lost 4 bases and the V segment lost 4 bases, leaving 8 bases of the junction unmatched. Looked up from germline, CDR1 is LGHDT and CDR2 is YNNKEL (reference sequence). The CDR3 sequence: CASSRGLAGAGTETQYF. In nucleotides, the CDR3 is TGTGCCAGCAGCCGGGGACTAGCGGGAGCGGGTACAGAGACCCAGTACTTC.

Many counts were recorded for this clonotype. The chain is built from TRBV29-1 and TRBJ1-2; no definite D call. The CDR3 covers 17 residues. Trimming removed 3 bases from V and 5 bases from J, with 25 bases in between. Germline CDR1 SQVTM, CDR2 ANQGSEA. This CDR3 is CSVDQFPGATGVYGYTF. The CDR3, as DNA: TGCAGCGTTGATCAATTCCCCGGAGCCACCGGAGTGTATGGCTACACCTTC.

This clonotype was observed at least ten times. This chain connects TRBV20-1 to TRBJ2-3, with TRBD2 identical over 8 bases. The CDR3 is made up of 14 amino acids. Germline V gives CDR1 DFQATT, CDR2 SNEGSKA (reference sequence). The junction had 9 bases not matched to a gene; V was cut back by 6 bases and J by 4 bases. CDR3 sequence (DNA): TGCAGTGCAACGATAGCGGGAAGGTCAGATACGCAGTATTTT. It translates to CSATIAGRSDTQYF.

This clonotype was found a few times. The V and J genes are TRBV20-1 and TRBJ2-5; TRBD2 matches at 8 bases. The J segment lost 1 base and the V segment lost 0 bases, leaving 7 bases of the junction unmatched. The germline gives CDR1 DFQATT, CDR2 SNEGSKA (reference sequence). The CDR3 consists of 16 residues. CDR3 DNA: TGCAGTGCTAGAGACGCGACGGGAGGGCTCCAAGAGACCCAGTACTTC. Amino acid sequence: CSARDATGGLQETQYF.

The chain carries TRBV29-1 and TRBJ2-7; 13 bases are shared with TRBD2. CDR1 and CDR2 from the germline V gene are SQVTM and ANQGSEA. This CDR3 region has 17 residues. The V segment lost 4 bases and the J segment 5 bases; nucleotides outside the gene matches: 14. The CDR3 is CSVGLRTSGSGLHEQYF. The CDR3 coding sequence is TGCAGCGTTGGACTACGGACTAGCGGGAGCGGACTCCACGAGCAGTACTTC.

This clonotype was counted a few times. The chain has TRBV7-9 and TRBJ2-5; D might be TRBD2 (6 bases). CDR3 length: 17 amino acids. The germline V gene encodes CDR1 SEHNR and CDR2 FQNEAQ (reference sequence). V was clipped by 2 bases and J by 5 bases, with 21 bases between them. The CDR3 loop is CASSLRPSADFGETQYF. The CDR3 region has the DNA TGTGCCAGCAGCTTAAGGCCTAGCGCCGACTTCGGGGAGACCCAGTACTTC.

This clonotype was observed many times. The chain combines TRBV28 with TRBJ2-5, with D possibly TRBD2 on 5 matching bases. CDR3 size: 15 residues. V was cut by 7 bases and J by 0 bases, with 15 bases left in between. Germline V gene sequence: CDR1 MDHEN, CDR2 SYDVKM. Written as DNA, the CDR3 is TGTGCCAGCAAAGTTGGCGGGCTACACCAAGAGACCCAGTACTTC. This sequence encodes CASKVGGLHQETQYF.

This clonotype was seen many times. The V gene is TRBV27, the J gene TRBJ1-3, with 8 bases fitting TRBD1. V was pared by 5 bases and J by 2 bases, with 2 bases of the junction left unmatched. This CDR3 is 14 amino acids long. Germline lookup yields CDR1 MNHEY and CDR2 SMNVEV (reference sequence). The DNA for the CDR3 is TGTGCCAGCAGTCACAGGGGGGCTGGAAACACCATATATTTT. Residues: CASSHRGAGNTIYF.

This chain connects TRBV10-2 to TRBJ2-7; possibly TRBD2 for D (6 bases). V lost 3 bases and J 3 bases, leaving 15 bases between the germline ends. Germline loops: CDR1 WSHSY, CDR2 SAAADI. The CDR3 is 15 residues long. CDR3 sequence (DNA): TGCGCCAGCAGTGATACGACGGCGGACTACTACGAGCAGTACTTC. It is translated as CASSDTTADYYEQYF.

This clonotype has a count of ten or more. The rearrangement uses TRBV29-1 and TRBJ1-2, with D possibly matching TRBD1 (5 bases). The CDR3 is 14 residues long. The germline V gene encodes CDR1 SQVTM and CDR2 ANQGSEA. V was clipped by 7 bases and J by 5 bases, with 20 bases between them. The CDR3 nucleotides read TGCAGCGCCGTCCCCATGTGGGGGGAGTATGGCTACACCTTC. Translated, it gives CSAVPMWGEYGYTF.

The rearrangement links TRBV12-3 or TRBV12-4 to TRBJ1-5; D uncertain. The ends were cut back, 2 bases at V and 9 bases at J, with 8 bases in the middle. The CDR3 is made up of 12 amino acids. CDR3 region: CASSLREGPQHF. CDR3 nucleotide sequence: TGTGCCAGCAGTTTAAGGGAAGGGCCCCAGCATTTT.

This clonotype was detected many times. The rearrangement uses TRBV7-9 and TRBJ2-7; D unresolved. CDR3 length: 14 residues. Trimming took off 4 bases at V and 6 bases at J, with 16 bases between the two ends. The germline V gene encodes CDR1 SEHNR and CDR2 FQNEAQ (reference sequence). The CDR3: CASSSALGLGEQYF. DNA of the CDR3: TGTGCCAGCAGCTCAGCCCTAGGGCTCGGCGAGCAGTACTTC. Combining the CDR3 with reference TRBV7-9 and TRBJ2-7 gives the whole variable domain DTGVSQNPRHKITKRGQNVTFRCDPISEHNRLYWYRQTLGQGPEFLTYFQNEAQLEKSRLLSDRFSAERPKGSFSTLEIQRTEQGDSAMYLCASSSALGLGEQYFGPGTRLTVT.

The V gene is TRBV20-1, the J gene TRBJ2-7; 12 nucleotides line up with TRBD1. CDR3 length: 15 amino acids. Germline V CDR1 and CDR2: DFQATT, SNEGSKA (reference sequence). The J segment lost 7 bases and the V segment lost 0 bases, leaving 7 bases of the junction unmatched. The CDR3 DNA sequence: TGCAGTGCTAGAGACCAGGGACAGGGGGCGGGGGAGCAGTACTTC. This translates into CSARDQGQGAGEQYF.

V and J are TRBV6-5 and TRBJ2-4, with 8 nucleotides matching TRBD2. CDR1 and CDR2 from the germline V gene are MNHEY and SVGAGI. The CDR3 runs 18 residues. J was trimmed by 0 bases and V by 2 bases; bases with no gene match: 9. The CDR3: CASSYQAGGRLAKNIQYF. The CDR3 nucleotides are TGTGCCAGCAGTTACCAGGCGGGGGGCCGGTTAGCCAAAAACATTCAGTACTTC.

This clonotype was detected many times. The rearrangement links TRBV20-1 to TRBJ2-3, with 13 bases identical to TRBD2. The CDR3 is 16 residues long. Germline lookup yields CDR1 DFQATT and CDR2 SNEGSKA (reference sequence). Trimming cost V 0 bases and J 5 bases; bases outside gene matches: 5. CDR3 protein: CSARDRTSGSRDTQYF. The CDR3 nucleotides are TGCAGTGCTAGAGACCGGACTAGCGGGAGCCGAGATACGCAGTATTTT.

There are many counts of this clonotype. The chain combines TRBV12-3 or TRBV12-4 with TRBJ2-1; either TRBD1 or TRBD2 may supply D (5 bases each). Trimming shortened V by 8 bases and J by 5 bases, and 16 bases separated the two germline ends. CDR3 length: 14 amino acids. The CDR3 nucleotides read TGTGCCAGCGGCCCTGGGGGATCGAACAATGAGCAGTTCTTC. Translating it yields CASGPGGSNNEQFF.

This clonotype showed up just a few times. The genes are TRBV20-1 and TRBJ1-1; D possibly corresponds to TRBD1 (5 bases). V dropped 1 base and J dropped 1 base, with 16 bases sitting between them. Germline V lookup: CDR1 DFQATT, CDR2 SNEGSKA (reference sequence). The CDR3 consists of 16 residues. The CDR3 sequence: CSARVGRVTWNTEAFF. The CDR3 region has the DNA TGCAGTGCTAGAGTGGGCAGGGTAACTTGGAACACTGAAGCTTTCTTT.

Concerning this clonotype itself: The CDR3 carries no conserved terminal phenylalanine or tryptophan, so it likely arises from a read error. This rearrangement joins TRBV6-5 to TRBJ2-3; a weak D match, TRBD2 (5 bases). Trimming shortened V by 2 bases and J by 0 bases, and 6 bases separated the two germline ends. Germline V gene lookup returns CDR1 MNHEY and CDR2 SVGAGI. The CDR3 contains 14 residues. CDR3 residues: CASSYRTSTDTQYY. CDR3 in DNA: TGTGCCAGCAGTTACCGGACTAGCACAGATACGCAGTATTAT.

This clonotype was counted ten times or more. V is TRBV4-2 and J is TRBJ2-5; D is uncertain. The germline V and J ends were trimmed by 6 bases and 5 bases, with 16 bases remaining between them. Per germline, CDR1 LGHNA and CDR2 YNFKEQ. The CDR3 runs to 14 residues. CDR3 region: CASSPYSKAETQYF. Written as DNA, the CDR3 is TGTGCCAGCAGTCCCTATAGTAAGGCGGAGACCCAGTACTTC.

Ten or more counts support this clonotype. The V call is TRBV7-8, the J call TRBJ2-1, with 7 bases aligning to TRBD1. The V and J ends lost 0 bases and 3 bases, in that order; junction bases with no gene match: 2. CDR3 size: 15 residues. The germline CDR1 and CDR2 sequences are SGHVS and FQNEAQ. DNA of the CDR3: TGTGCCAGCAGCTTAGCGGGGACAGTCTACAATGAGCAGTTCTTC. Its protein is CASSLAGTVYNEQFF.